This T cell receptor beta chain was found in a study of spatial heterogeneity in lung cancer. Whole-study context: Unique TCR and UMI combinations averaged more than ten appearances each in raw reads.

Indicated time point: sample taken at primary tumor resection. Whole RNA, isolated from tumor, nontumor lung or frozen PBMC, was sequenced without prior sorting. TCRdb redid the calling of the 5' RACE reads with MiXCR, one entry per CDR3 protein. The table records under 100,000 distinct CDR3 sequences, around 10% of them present only once. This clonotype was counted many times. The CDR3 covers 15 residues. J gave up 2 bases and V 2 bases, and 2 bases lay outside the gene matches. Germline V gene sequence: CDR1 SGHAT, CDR2 FQDESV (reference sequence). The gene calls are TRBV11-1 and TRBJ2-3; 9 bases match TRBD2. Here the sequenced sample was PBMCs, taken at surgery. The TCR sequence derives from a male donor with early-stage non-small cell lung cancer. In nucleotides, the CDR3 is TGTGCCAGCAGCTTACTAGCGGGACCCACAGATACGCAGTATTTT. It codes for CASSLLAGPTDTQYF.